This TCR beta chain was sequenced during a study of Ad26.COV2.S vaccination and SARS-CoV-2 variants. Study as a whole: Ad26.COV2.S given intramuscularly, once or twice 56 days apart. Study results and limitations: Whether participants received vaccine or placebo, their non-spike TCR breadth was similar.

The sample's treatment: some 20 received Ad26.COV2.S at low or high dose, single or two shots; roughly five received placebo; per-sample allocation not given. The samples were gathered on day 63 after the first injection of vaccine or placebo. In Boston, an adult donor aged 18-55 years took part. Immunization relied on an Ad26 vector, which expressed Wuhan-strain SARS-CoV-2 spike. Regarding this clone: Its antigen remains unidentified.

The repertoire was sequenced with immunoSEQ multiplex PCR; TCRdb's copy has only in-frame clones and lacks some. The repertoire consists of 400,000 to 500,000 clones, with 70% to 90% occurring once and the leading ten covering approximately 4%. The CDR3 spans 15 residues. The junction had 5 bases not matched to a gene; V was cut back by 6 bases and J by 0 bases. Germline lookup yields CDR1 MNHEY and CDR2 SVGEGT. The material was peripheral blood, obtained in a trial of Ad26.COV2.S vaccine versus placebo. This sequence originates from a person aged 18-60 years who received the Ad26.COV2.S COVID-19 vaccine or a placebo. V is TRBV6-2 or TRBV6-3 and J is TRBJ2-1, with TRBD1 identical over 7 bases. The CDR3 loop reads CASSPTGSSYNEQFF. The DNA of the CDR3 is TGTGCCAGCAGCCCGACAGGGAGCTCCTACAATGAGCAGTTCTTC.